The present T cell receptor beta chain was sequenced within a study of T cells in women clearing cervical HPV infection. Study details: With HLA typing for only a few women, HLA confounding remains possible. Whole-study results and caveats: Cases carried less TRBV6-7 than controls: roughly 0.11% versus 0.16%. It is unknown whether associations predate infection; no effector/memory or HPV-specific sorting.

The germline V and J ends were trimmed by 6 bases and 3 bases, with 3 bases remaining between them. The CDR3 consists of 11 residues. As to this clone: The antigen remains unidentified. The missing CDR3 end, 3 residues past where the read stops, is filled in from the germline J gene.

TCRdb keeps only in-frame clones here, not all; method: immunoSEQ multiplex PCR. The sample data list 19,000 or so clones. Sequenced input: blood buffy coat. This sequence originates from a woman aged 18 to 75 with a cervical HPV16 infection that either progressed to CIN3+ or cleared (not recorded which). The rearrangement uses TRBV12-3 or TRBV12-4 and TRBJ2-1, with D hard to call. This chain's CDR3 is CASSYYNEQFF. CDR3 bases read: TGTGCCAGCAGCTACTACAATGAG.